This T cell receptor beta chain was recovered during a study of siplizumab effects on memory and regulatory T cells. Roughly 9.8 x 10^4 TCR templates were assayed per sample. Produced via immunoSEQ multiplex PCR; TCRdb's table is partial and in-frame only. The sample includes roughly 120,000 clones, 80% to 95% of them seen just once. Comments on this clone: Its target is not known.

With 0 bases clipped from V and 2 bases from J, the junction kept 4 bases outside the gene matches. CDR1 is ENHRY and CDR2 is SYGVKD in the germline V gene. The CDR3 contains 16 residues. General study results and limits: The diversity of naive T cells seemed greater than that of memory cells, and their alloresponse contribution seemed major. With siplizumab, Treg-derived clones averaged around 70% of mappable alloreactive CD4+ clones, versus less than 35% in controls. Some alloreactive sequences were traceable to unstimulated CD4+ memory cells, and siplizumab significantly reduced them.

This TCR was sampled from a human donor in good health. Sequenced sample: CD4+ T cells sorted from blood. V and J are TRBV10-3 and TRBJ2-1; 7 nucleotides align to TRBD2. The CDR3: CAISESTAGAYNEQFF. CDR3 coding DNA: TGTGCCATCAGTGAGTCGACGGCGGGAGCCTACAATGAGCAGTTCTTC.